This T cell receptor (beta chain) was profiled in a study of Ad26.COV2.S vaccination and SARS-CoV-2 variants. Study information: Ad26.COV2.S shots went into the muscle once or twice, 56 days apart. Study findings and constraints: Substantial breadth was reported for post-vaccination spike-specific CD8+ and CD4+ T cells.

This clone was counted a single time. The antigen remains undetermined. From germline, CDR1 is MDHEN and CDR2 SYDVKM. The CDR3 sequence is 13 residues long. V was shortened by 7 bases and J by 5 bases, with 11 bases between the two germline ends. TCRdb's table, derived via immunoSEQ multiplex PCR, lists solely in-frame clones and lacks some. The sample lists 200,000 to 300,000 clones; roughly 90% were seen once. Treatment described: some 19 received Ad26.COV2.S at low or high dose, single or two shots; roughly five received placebo; per-sample allocation not given. After the first vaccine or placebo injection, samples were drawn on day 63. Boston hosted the donor, who was an adult aged 18-55 years. Expression of Wuhan-strain SARS-CoV-2 spike came from the Ad26 vector that formed the vaccine.

This TCR came from a person aged 18-60 years who received the Ad26.COV2.S COVID-19 vaccine or a placebo. Material: peripheral blood, obtained in a trial of Ad26.COV2.S vaccine versus placebo. This rearrangement joins TRBV28 to TRBJ2-2, with D tentatively TRBD2 (6 bases). The CDR3 loop is CASKLAPTGELFF. CDR3 in DNA: TGTGCCAGCAAACTAGCCCCTACCGGGGAGCTGTTTTTT.